One and the same sample provided the 14 T cell receptor beta chains below, sequenced in a study of PD-1 blockade in classical Hodgkin lymphoma. Sequencing used immunoSEQ multiplex PCR; TCRdb keeps in-frame clones, though not all of them. This table has approximately 19,000 clones, about 87% appearing once. Specified time point: cycle 4 day 1 (C4D1), after less than 7 weeks of nivolumab. All patients experienced relapse after autologous stem cell transplantation, and brentuximab vedotin exposure was variable. PBMCs were thawed, and CD8+ T cells were then isolated from them by magnetic negative selection. Specimen: CD8+ T cells from blood, collected before the fourth cycle of nivolumab. These receptors all come from a human donor with classical Hodgkin lymphoma.

V and J are TRBV28 and TRBJ1-2; D not certain. CDR1 and CDR2 (germline): MDHEN, SYDVKM. V dropped 3 bases and J dropped 5 bases, with 10 bases sitting between them. This CDR3 has 13 residues. CDR3 nucleotide sequence: TGTGCCAGCAGTTTTCGGAGATTGTATGGCTACACCTTC. Its translation is CASSFRRLYGYTF.

The CDR3 loop is CASIRRDTQYF. CDR3 coding DNA: TGTGCCAGCATTCGAAGGGATACGCAGTATTTT. The gene calls are TRBV7-8 and TRBJ2-3, with D uncertain. The CDR3 consists of 11 residues. V lost 7 bases and J lost 6, with 8 bases in between. The germline V gene has CDR1 SGHVS and CDR2 FQNEAQ.

The V gene is TRBV9, the J gene TRBJ2-5; D unclear. The CDR3 totals 17 residues. Between the trimmed V and J ends, which lost 0 bases and 5 bases, there was a span of 20 bases. Germline V gives CDR1 SGDLS, CDR2 YYNGEE. CDR3 in DNA: TGTGCCAGCAGCGTAGCCGCCGCGTGGGGAAAAGGGGAGACCCAGTACTTC. This translates into CASSVAAAWGKGETQYF. The whole variable domain, filled in from reference TRBV9 and TRBJ2-5, reads DSGVTQTPKHLITATGQRVTLRCSPRSGDLSVYWYQQSLDQGLQFLIQYYNGEERAKGNILERFSAQQFPDLHSELNLSSLELGDSALYFCASSVAAAWGKGETQYFGPGTRLLVL.

V is TRBV27 and J is TRBJ2-5, with D unresolved. V dropped 0 bases and J dropped 2 bases, with 13 bases sitting between them. CDR3 length: 16 amino acids. Germline CDR1 is MNHEY and CDR2 is SMNVEV (reference sequence). CDR3 in amino acids: CASSLSEPASQETQYF. In nucleotides, the CDR3 is TGTGCCAGCAGTTTATCGGAGCCCGCTAGTCAAGAGACCCAGTACTTC.

The rearrangement uses TRBV7-2 and TRBJ2-1; 9 bases align to TRBD2. The J segment lost 8 bases and the V segment lost 2 bases, leaving 10 bases of the junction unmatched. Per the germline V gene, CDR1 is SGHTA and CDR2 is FQGNSA. The CDR3 sequence is 16 residues long. The chain's CDR3 is CASSLREASGNDEQFF. For the CDR3, the DNA is TGTGCCAGCAGCTTAAGGGAGGCTAGCGGGAATGATGAGCAGTTCTTC.

The chain links TRBV7-7 to TRBJ2-5, with a weak D call TRBD2 (5 bases). The ends were cut back, 1 base at V and 4 bases at J, with 7 bases in the middle. There are 13 residues in the CDR3. Germline loops: CDR1 SSHAT, CDR2 FNYEAQ (reference sequence). The DNA of the CDR3 is TGTGCCAGCAGCTTAGGGGCGGGAGAGACCCAGTACTTC. It codes for CASSLGAGETQYF. Full variable domain (rest looked up from reference TRBV7-7 and TRBJ2-5): GAGVSQSPRYKVTKRGQDVTLRCDPISSHATLYWYQQALGQGPEFLTYFNYEAQPDKSGLPSDRFSAERPEGSISTLTIQRTEQRDSAMYRCASSLGAGETQYFGPGTRLLVL.

The J gene is TRBJ1-2, the V gene TRBV25-1; 9 positions agree with TRBD1. The CDR3 is made up of 16 amino acids. The J segment lost 4 bases and the V segment lost 2 bases, leaving 8 bases of the junction unmatched. The V gene's germline CDR1 is MGHDK and CDR2 SYGVNS. The CDR3, as DNA: TGTGCCAGCAGTGAAACTTCGACAGGGGGAGGCTATGGCTACACCTTC. This translates into CASSETSTGGGYGYTF.

V is TRBV5-6 and J is TRBJ1-6; no firm D call. Trimming took off 0 bases at V and 5 bases at J, with 15 bases between the two ends. This CDR3 has 17 residues. Germline CDR1 SGHDT, CDR2 YYEEEE. The CDR3 loop is CASSLAFSPLNNSPLHF. The CDR3 DNA is TGTGCCAGCAGCTTGGCTTTTTCGCCGCTGAATAATTCACCCCTCCACTTT.

This chain connects TRBV2 to TRBJ2-3; D is perhaps TRBD1 (5 bases). The germline V gene encodes CDR1 SNHLY and CDR2 FYNNEI. The V end was cut by 6 bases, the J end by 0 bases, with 10 bases between. The CDR3 spans 14 residues. CDR3 sequence (DNA): TGTGCCAGCAGGTTGACAGCCAGCACAGATACGCAGTATTTT. It codes for CASRLTASTDTQYF.

The chain has TRBV7-9 and TRBJ1-1, with D uncertain. Looked up from germline, CDR1 is SEHNR and CDR2 is FQNEAQ (reference sequence). CDR3 length: 11 amino acids. CDR3 DNA: TGTGCGAGCCGGGAGCGGGATGAAGCTTTCTTT. This gives the protein CASRERDEAFF.

The J gene is TRBJ1-2, the V gene TRBV27; D ambiguous. Germline V CDR1 and CDR2: MNHEY, SMNVEV (reference sequence). The CDR3 spans 14 residues. V gave up 3 bases and J gave up 0 bases, with 8 bases separating them. CDR3 DNA: TGTGCCAGCAGTTTGGCCGGGACTAACTATGGCTACACCTTC. Translated, it gives CASSLAGTNYGYTF.

The chain couples TRBV4-1 to TRBJ1-2; D not resolved. Trimming shortened V by 0 bases and J by 3 bases, and 5 bases separated the two germline ends. CDR3 size: 13 residues. Germline-derived CDR1 and CDR2 are MGHRA and YSYEKL. CDR3 sequence reads: CASSQEPDYGYTF. Written as DNA, the CDR3 is TGCGCCAGCAGCCAAGAACCGGACTATGGCTACACCTTC.

This rearrangement joins TRBV7-2 to TRBJ2-7, with D uncertain. Between the trimmed V and J ends, which lost 1 base and 4 bases, there was a span of 8 bases. Germline CDR1 SGHTA, CDR2 FQGNSA. The CDR3 length is 13 residues. CDR3 DNA sequence: TGTGCCAGCAGCTTAGAACTACCTTACGAGCAGTACTTC. Translation: CASSLELPYEQYF.

About this clone itself: The junction departs from germline at one end; a sequencing error may be responsible. V gene TRBV28 combines with J gene TRBJ2-5; D gene unclear. There are 15 residues in the CDR3. Germline V gene sequence: CDR1 MDHEN, CDR2 SYDVKM. In nucleotides, the CDR3 is TGTGCCAGCAGTTCCCACTCTTTGACGGAAGAGAGCCAGTACTTC. It is translated as CASSSHSLTEESQYF.